This TCR beta chain emerged from a study of a mutant IDH1 vaccine in newly diagnosed glioma. This CDR3 is 12 amino acids long. The V and J ends lost 5 bases and 6 bases, in that order; junction bases with no gene match: 2. Germline assignment: CDR1 SEHNR and CDR2 FQNEAQ (reference sequence). Regarding time point: week 23, last vaccination. Every vaccine dose comprised 300 ug of mutant IDH1 20-mer peptide plus topical imiquimod. Sequencing used immunoSEQ multiplex PCR; TCRdb keeps in-frame clones, though not all of them. In the table there are about 86,000 clones, over 75% of which are singletons. In regard to this clone: Its target is not known.

Points from the study as a whole: Changes in top peripheral clonotypes did not appear linked to pseudoprogression.

The TCR comes from a man aged 30 to 39 with glioma. Some clones in this sample may be carry-over from other donors' samples. The chain uses TRBV7-9 and TRBJ2-3, with TRBD2 matching over 7 bases. The sequenced sample was PBMCs, obtained from a glioma patient whose treatment included an IDH1 peptide vaccine. In DNA, the CDR3 is TGTGCCAGCAGCCAAGCGGGGGATACGCAGTATTTT. Its translation is CASSQAGDTQYF.